These 9 T cell receptor beta chains came from one sample sequenced in a study of cytomegalovirus exposure and HLA in healthy donors (dated by TCRdb to about 2017). The receptor library was made with the immunoSEQ multiplex PCR assay. In its TCRdb copy, this immuneACCESS table keeps in-frame sequences only and misses some clones. Where compared with another copy, unresolved V genes explain less than half of these, and the others have no known cause. The sample records 65,000 or so clones, approximately 94% of which are singletons. About 4.3% of the sample belongs to the ten largest clones. Sequenced material: PBMCs. Receptor source: a man aged 18 to 30 in good health and CMV-seropositive.

The rearrangement uses TRBV27 and TRBJ2-2, with 13 bases fitting TRBD2. Per the germline V gene, CDR1 is MNHEY and CDR2 is SMNVEV (reference sequence). The CDR3 is made up of 16 amino acids. Germline trimming cut 4 bases from V and 5 bases from J; bases unmatched to any gene: 4. The chain's CDR3 is CASSWGLAGRTGELFF. In DNA, the CDR3 is TGTGCCAGCAGTTGGGGACTAGCGGGACGGACCGGGGAGCTGTTTTTT.

This rearrangement joins TRBV28 to TRBJ2-3; D unresolved. Germline CDR1 MDHEN, CDR2 SYDVKM. V was shortened by 3 bases and J by 4 bases, with 8 bases between the two germline ends. The CDR3 runs to 13 residues. CDR3 in DNA: TGTGCCAGCAGTTTCGACTCTGCAGATACGCAGTATTTT. Amino acids: CASSFDSADTQYF.

This sequence joins TRBV27 and TRBJ2-3; the match to TRBD2 covers 11 bases. The length of the CDR3 is 15 residues. Trimming cost V 5 bases and J 4 bases; bases outside gene matches: 5. Germline values: CDR1 MNHEY, CDR2 SMNVEV (reference sequence). The CDR3 nucleotides read TGTGCCAGCAGTCTAGGGACTAGCGGCCCAGATACGCAGTATTTT. It translates to CASSLGTSGPDTQYF.

The V gene is TRBV5-1, the J gene TRBJ2-3, with a tentative D call TRBD2 (5 bases). Deletions cut 2 bases from V and 4 bases from J, with 11 bases between. The CDR3 has 14 residues. Germline CDR1 reads SGHRS; CDR2 reads YFSETQ. The CDR3: CASSFRSGADTQYF. In DNA form, the CDR3 reads TGCGCCAGCAGCTTCCGGAGCGGCGCAGATACGCAGTATTTT.

The chain carries TRBV6-1 and TRBJ2-7; 11 bases line up with TRBD2. This CDR3 is built from 14 residues. After removal of 6 bases from V and 2 bases from J, the junction contained 3 bases not matched to a gene. CDR1 and CDR2 from the germline V gene are MNHNS and SASEGT. CDR3 amino acids: CASRGTSGTYEQYF. CDR3 coding DNA: TGTGCCAGCAGGGGGACTAGCGGAACCTACGAGCAGTACTTC.

This clone is a singleton in its sample. This chain links TRBV27 with TRBJ2-1; no clear D gene. Trimming took off 4 bases at V and 4 bases at J, with 8 bases between the two ends. The CDR3 loop spans 13 amino acids. CDR1 and CDR2 from the germline V gene are MNHEY and SMNVEV (reference sequence). This chain's CDR3 is CASSSTKYNEQFF. The CDR3 DNA sequence: TGTGCCAGCAGTTCTACGAAATACAATGAGCAGTTCTTC.

The rearrangement links TRBV5-1 to TRBJ2-1; TRBD2 agrees at 10 bases. The CDR3 has 16 amino acids. Germline V gives CDR1 SGHRS, CDR2 YFSETQ. The junction had 12 bases not matched to a gene; V was cut back by 3 bases and J by 9 bases. CDR3 residues: CASSWAAGGPGFEQFF. The DNA for the CDR3 is TGCGCCAGCAGCTGGGCAGCGGGAGGGCCTGGTTTTGAGCAGTTCTTC.

The V gene is TRBV7-3, the J gene TRBJ2-3; D is unresolved. V was clipped by 5 bases and J by 2 bases, with 8 bases between them. This CDR3 comprises 13 residues. The V gene's germline CDR1 is SGHTA and CDR2 FQGTGA. The CDR3 DNA is TGTGCCAGCAGCCGTGAACTCACAGATACGCAGTATTTT. Translation gives CASSRELTDTQYF.

The V and J genes are TRBV4-1 and TRBJ2-7, with D perhaps TRBD1 (5 bases). The CDR3 has 16 residues. Germline CDR1 MGHRA, CDR2 YSYEKL. V was trimmed by 4 bases and J by 0 bases, leaving 16 bases between them. CDR3 amino acids: CASSLQVGDFSYEQYF. CDR3 bases: TGCGCCAGCAGCCTACAAGTAGGGGATTTCTCCTACGAGCAGTACTTC.